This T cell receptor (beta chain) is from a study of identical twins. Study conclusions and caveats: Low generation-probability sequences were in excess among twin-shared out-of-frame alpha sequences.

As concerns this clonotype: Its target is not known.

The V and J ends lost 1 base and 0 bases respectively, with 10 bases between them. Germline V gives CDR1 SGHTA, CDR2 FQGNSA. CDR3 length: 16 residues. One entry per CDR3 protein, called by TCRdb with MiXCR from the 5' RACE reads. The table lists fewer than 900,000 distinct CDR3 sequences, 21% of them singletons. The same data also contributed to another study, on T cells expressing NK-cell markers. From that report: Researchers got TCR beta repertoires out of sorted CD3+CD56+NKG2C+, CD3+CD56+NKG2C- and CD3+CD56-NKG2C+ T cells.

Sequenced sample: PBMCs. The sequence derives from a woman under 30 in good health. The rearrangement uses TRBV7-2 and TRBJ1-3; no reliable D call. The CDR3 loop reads CASSLGIANSGNTIYF. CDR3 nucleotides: TGTGCCAGCAGCTTAGGAATCGCCAACTCTGGAAACACCATATATTTT.